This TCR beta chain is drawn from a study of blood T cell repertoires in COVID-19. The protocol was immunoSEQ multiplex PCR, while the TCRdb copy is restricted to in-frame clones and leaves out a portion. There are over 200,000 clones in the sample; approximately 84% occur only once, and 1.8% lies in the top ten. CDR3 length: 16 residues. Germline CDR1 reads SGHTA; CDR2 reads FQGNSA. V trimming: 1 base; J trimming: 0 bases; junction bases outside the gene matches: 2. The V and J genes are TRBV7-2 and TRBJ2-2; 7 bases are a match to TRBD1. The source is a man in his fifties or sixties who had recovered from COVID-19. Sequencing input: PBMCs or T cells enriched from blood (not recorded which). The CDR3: CASSLDGTANTGELFF. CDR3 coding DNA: TGTGCCAGCAGCTTAGACGGGACAGCGAACACCGGGGAGCTGTTTTTT.